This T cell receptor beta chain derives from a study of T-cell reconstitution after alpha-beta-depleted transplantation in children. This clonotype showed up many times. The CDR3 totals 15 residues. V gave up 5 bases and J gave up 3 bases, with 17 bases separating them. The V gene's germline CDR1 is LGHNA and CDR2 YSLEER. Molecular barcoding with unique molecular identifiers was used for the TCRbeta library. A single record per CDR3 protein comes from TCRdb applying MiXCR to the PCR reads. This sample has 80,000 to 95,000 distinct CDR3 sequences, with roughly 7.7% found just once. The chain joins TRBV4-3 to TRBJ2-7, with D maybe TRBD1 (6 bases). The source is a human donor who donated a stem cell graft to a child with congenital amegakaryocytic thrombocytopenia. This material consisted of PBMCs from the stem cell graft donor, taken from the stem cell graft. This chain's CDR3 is CASSYSRLGHYEQYF. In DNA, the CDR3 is TGCGCCAGCAGCTACAGTCGACTGGGACACTACGAGCAGTACTTC.